Shown below are 28 T cell receptor beta chains from a single sample sequenced in a study of blood T cell repertoires in COVID-19. The method was immunoSEQ multiplex PCR; TCRdb's version includes in-frame clones alone and lacks a portion of them. The table includes fewer than 350,000 clones, around 86% detected once. The sample comprised peripheral blood. These receptors were obtained from a woman in her 30s who had recovered from COVID-19.

The chain combines TRBV5-1 with TRBJ2-7; possible D gene TRBD1, 6 bases. The length of the CDR3 is 14 residues. Trimming took 4 bases from V and 2 from J, leaving 13 bases between them. The V gene's germline CDR1 is SGHRS and CDR2 YFSETQ. CDR3 DNA sequence: TGCGCCAGCAGCCCCCGGGACACTGCCTACGAGCAGTACTTC. Translated: CASSPRDTAYEQYF.

The CDR3 here is CASRTSGNSYEQYF. The CDR3 bases are TGTGCCAGCCGGACTAGCGGCAACTCCTACGAGCAGTACTTC. The V call is TRBV27, the J call TRBJ2-7; 10 nucleotides match TRBD2. This CDR3 comprises 14 residues. Trimming at V came to 8 bases and at J to 0 bases, leaving 4 bases not matched to a gene. Germline loops: CDR1 MNHEY, CDR2 SMNVEV (reference sequence).

The chain uses TRBV5-1 and TRBJ2-5, with D perhaps matching TRBD2 (6 bases). V was shortened by 3 bases and J by 0 bases, with 6 bases between the two germline ends. The CDR3 is made up of 13 amino acids. Germline assignment: CDR1 SGHRS and CDR2 YFSETQ. Here the CDR3 reads CASSWDYQETQYF. The CDR3 DNA reads TGCGCCAGCAGCTGGGACTACCAAGAGACCCAGTACTTC.

Remarks on this clone: A read error may produce the germline difference seen at one junction end. The J gene is TRBJ2-3, the V gene TRBV7-2; TRBD2 agrees at 13 bases. CDR1 and CDR2 from the germline V gene are SGHTA and FQGNSA. This CDR3 has 16 residues. CDR3 nucleotides: TGTGCCAGCAGCTTCGGCAGTAGGACTAGCGGGAGAGTTGCGCATTTT. Amino acids: CASSFGSRTSGRVAHF.

The rearrangement joins TRBV7-8 to TRBJ2-2; TRBD1 matches at 7 bases. Germline CDR1 SGHVS, CDR2 FQNEAQ. V trimming: 8 bases; J trimming: 5 bases; junction bases outside the gene matches: 11. This CDR3 is built from 15 residues. CDR3 sequence reads: CASGTGQARTGELFF. The CDR3 DNA reads TGTGCCAGCGGGACCGGACAGGCGCGGACCGGGGAGCTGTTTTTT.

This chain connects TRBV19 to TRBJ2-7; unclear D gene. Germline-derived CDR1 and CDR2 are LNHDA and SQIVND (reference sequence). The CDR3 extends over 11 amino acids. The V end was cut by 9 bases, the J end by 6 bases, with 12 bases between. In DNA form, the CDR3 reads TGTGCCAGCTTTTGGGCTGGCGAGCAGTACTTC. This gives the protein CASFWAGEQYF.

This chain joins TRBV7-2 and TRBJ2-3; a weak D match, TRBD2 (6 bases). Germline values: CDR1 SGHTA, CDR2 FQGNSA. Trimming left V 5 bases short and J 3 bases short, with 12 bases between. The CDR3 length is 14 residues. CDR3 region: CASSKIAVTDTQYF. The CDR3 nucleotides are TGTGCCAGCAGCAAGATAGCGGTAACAGATACGCAGTATTTT.

This chain links TRBV28 with TRBJ1-5, with 9 bases lining up with TRBD1. The V gene's germline CDR1 is MDHEN and CDR2 SYDVKM. CDR3 length: 16 residues. J was trimmed by 1 base and V by 5 bases; bases with no gene match: 6. CDR3 residues: CASSPGTGKSNQPQHF. The DNA for the CDR3 is TGTGCCAGCAGTCCCGGGACAGGGAAAAGCAATCAGCCCCAGCATTTT.

The chain joins TRBV3-1 (or the pseudogene TRBV3-2) to TRBJ2-5; 9 bases line up with TRBD1. This CDR3 contains 16 residues. The junction had 13 bases not matched to a gene; V was cut back by 7 bases and J by 4 bases. Germline V gene sequence: CDR1 LGHDT, CDR2 YNNKEL (reference sequence). DNA of the CDR3: TGTGCCAGCACCTCCATACCGTCGACAGGGGGAGAGACCCAGTACTTC. Translation: CASTSIPSTGGETQYF.

This clone has only one observation. V usage is TRBV24-1 and J usage is TRBJ2-3; perhaps TRBD2 as D (5 bases). The CDR3 is 14 amino acids. Germline-derived CDR1 and CDR2 are KGHDR and SFDVKD. Deletions cut 4 bases from V and 4 bases from J, with 11 bases between. The CDR3 sequence is CATSDPRGSDTQYF. DNA for the CDR3: TGTGCCACCAGTGACCCCAGAGGGTCAGATACGCAGTATTTT.

The chain couples TRBV5-4 to TRBJ1-5; TRBD1 aligns across 7 bases. The germline gives CDR1 SGHNT, CDR2 YYREEE (reference sequence). The junction had 5 bases not matched to a gene; V was cut back by 0 bases and J by 5 bases. There are 15 residues in the CDR3. CDR3 nucleotides: TGTGCCAGCAGCTTGGGCTTCGGGACAGATCAGCCCCAGCATTTT. This sequence encodes CASSLGFGTDQPQHF.

The chain uses TRBV7-9 and TRBJ2-1; 13 bases are a match to TRBD2. Germline loops: CDR1 SEHNR, CDR2 FQNEAQ (reference sequence). The CDR3 is 15 amino acids. J was trimmed by 5 bases and V by 5 bases; bases with no gene match: 3. CDR3 sequence reads: CASSPTSGRDNEQFF. Here the CDR3 DNA reads TGTGCCAGCAGCCCTACTAGCGGGAGGGACAATGAGCAGTTCTTC. Based on the CDR3 plus reference TRBV7-9 and TRBJ2-1, the full variable domain is DTGVSQNPRHKITKRGQNVTFRCDPISEHNRLYWYRQTLGQGPEFLTYFQNEAQLEKSRLLSDRFSAERPKGSFSTLEIQRTEQGDSAMYLCASSPTSGRDNEQFFGPGTRLTVL.

The V and J genes are TRBV6-4 and TRBJ2-2, with 10 bases that match TRBD1. Trimming cost V 2 bases and J 3 bases; bases outside gene matches: 0. In germline, CDR1 is MRHNA, CDR2 SNTAGT. This CDR3 has 15 residues. This CDR3 reads CASSDGQGDTGELFF. The CDR3 DNA reads as TGTGCCAGCAGTGACGGACAGGGGGACACCGGGGAGCTGTTTTTT.

The chain carries TRBV5-1 and TRBJ1-5; D gene ambiguous. The CDR3 length is 15 residues. V was trimmed by 1 base and J by 0 bases, leaving 8 bases between them. Looked up from germline, CDR1 is SGHRS and CDR2 is YFSETQ. The CDR3 loop is CASSLTGNSNQPQHF. For the CDR3, the DNA is TGCGCCAGCAGCTTGACGGGGAATAGCAATCAGCCCCAGCATTTT.

J is TRBJ1-5 and V is TRBV5-6; TRBD1 agrees at 9 bases. Germline-derived CDR1 and CDR2 are SGHDT and YYEEEE. J lost 5 bases, V lost 4 bases, and 7 bases had no gene match. The CDR3 totals 15 residues. The chain's CDR3 is CASSGGTGSDQPQHF. CDR3 nucleotide sequence: TGTGCCAGCAGCGGGGGGACAGGGTCGGATCAGCCCCAGCATTTT.

This sequence joins TRBV28 and TRBJ1-5, with 7 bases lining up with TRBD1. The CDR3 is 14 residues long. Trimming cost V 6 bases and J 3 bases; bases outside gene matches: 5. The germline V gene has CDR1 MDHEN and CDR2 SYDVKM. Written as DNA, the CDR3 is TGTGCCAGCAGAACGGGACAGTCCAATCAGCCCCAGCATTTT. It translates to CASRTGQSNQPQHF.

This chain connects TRBV5-1 to TRBJ2-3, with TRBD2 identical over 8 bases. Germline CDR1 is SGHRS and CDR2 is YFSETQ. Trimming removed 4 bases from V and 0 bases from J; junction bases left unmatched: 16. CDR3 length equals 19 residues. DNA of the CDR3: TGCGCCAGCAGCCTGACGGCCGGGGGTAGCGGGACTAGCACAGATACGCAGTATTTT. Residues: CASSLTAGGSGTSTDTQYF.

CDR3 in amino acids: CASSRYWKSGYEQYF. For the CDR3, the DNA is TGTGCCAGCAGCCGATACTGGAAATCGGGCTACGAGCAGTACTTC. The V call is TRBV28, the J call TRBJ2-7; D remains ambiguous. The CDR3 length is 15 residues. Germline lookup yields CDR1 MDHEN and CDR2 SYDVKM. Trimming cost V 6 bases and J 3 bases, with 18 bases left between them.

As concerns this clone: One junction end disagrees with the germline gene, perhaps due to a read error. The chain uses TRBV7-7 and TRBJ2-5; 13 bases match TRBD2. CDR1 and CDR2 from the germline V gene are SSHAT and FNYEAQ (reference sequence). The CDR3 has 16 residues. The CDR3 is CASSSRLAGGQETQYF. CDR3 bases: TGTGCTAGCAGCTCCCGACTAGCGGGAGGACAAGAGACCCAGTACTTC.

The chain has TRBV10-3 and TRBJ2-5; possible D gene TRBD1, 5 bases. V lost 6 bases and J 1 base, leaving 9 bases between the germline ends. Germline V gives CDR1 ENHRY, CDR2 SYGVKD. The CDR3 has 13 amino acids. The chain's CDR3 is CAIRDSLQETQYF. The CDR3 DNA is TGTGCCATCAGAGACAGTCTCCAAGAGACCCAGTACTTC.

The chain couples TRBV3-1 (or the pseudogene TRBV3-2) to TRBJ2-1, with 8 bases fitting TRBD2. V lost 4 bases and J lost 9; bases outside the gene matches: 14. CDR1 LGHDT and CDR2 YNNKEL come from the germline V gene (reference sequence). The CDR3 is made up of 16 amino acids. For the CDR3, the DNA is TGTGCCAGCAGCCGAGTGACCGCAGCGGGAGCGGGTGAGCAGTTCTTC. Translation: CASSRVTAAGAGEQFF.

The chain combines TRBV6-5 with TRBJ1-2; 7 bases agree with TRBD1. Unmatched junction bases numbered 6, after V lost 6 bases and J lost 5 bases. The CDR3 sequence is 13 residues long. Germline CDR1 reads MNHEY; CDR2 reads SVGAGI. The CDR3: CASRGFRGYGYTF. The CDR3 DNA reads as TGTGCCAGCAGGGGGTTCAGGGGGTATGGCTACACCTTC.

This clone was found a few times. The chain couples TRBV12-3 or TRBV12-4 to TRBJ1-5; D not resolved. The CDR3 spans 12 residues. V gave up 5 bases and J gave up 7 bases, with 9 bases separating them. CDR3 sequence: CASSELRQPQHF. Written as DNA, the CDR3 is TGTGCCAGCAGTGAATTGCGACAGCCCCAGCATTTT.

The rearrangement uses TRBV7-2 and TRBJ2-5; D is uncertain. The CDR3 consists of 13 residues. Trimming removed 5 bases from V and 5 bases from J, with 12 bases in between. The germline gives CDR1 SGHTA, CDR2 FQGNSA. This CDR3 reads CASSPLDFETQYF. The CDR3 DNA reads TGTGCCAGCAGCCCGCTAGATTTCGAGACCCAGTACTTC.

The chain uses TRBV5-4 and TRBJ1-5; D is undetermined. The CDR3 is 17 amino acids. The V and J ends lost 4 bases and 1 base respectively, with 18 bases between them. Germline V gene data show CDR1 as SGHNT and CDR2 as YYREEE (reference sequence). CDR3 residues: CASSNIAQFESNQPQHF. The DNA for the CDR3 is TGTGCCAGCAGCAACATAGCTCAATTCGAAAGCAATCAGCCCCAGCATTTT.

The V and J genes are TRBV11-2 and TRBJ2-2, with 10 positions matching TRBD1. Germline V CDR1 and CDR2: SGHAT, FQNNGV. CDR3 length: 17 amino acids. The trim removed 5 bases at V and 6 bases at J, leaving 12 bases unmatched. The CDR3 DNA reads TGTGCCAGCAGCCTTGGCCCGGGACAGGGGCCCCCCGGGGAGCTGTTTTTT. Translating gives CASSLGPGQGPPGELFF.

This clone has a handful of counts. V is TRBV6-5 and J is TRBJ2-2; TRBD1 might be the D (5 bases). Trimming cost V 6 bases and J 0 bases, with 11 bases left between them. Germline lookup yields CDR1 MNHEY and CDR2 SVGAGI. The CDR3 is made up of 15 amino acids. The CDR3 loop reads CASRTGQTNTGELFF. The CDR3 bases are TGTGCCAGCAGAACAGGACAAACGAACACCGGGGAGCTGTTTTTT.

The chain carries TRBV2 and TRBJ2-7; 7 nucleotides align to TRBD2. CDR1 is SNHLY, CDR2 FYNNEI, per germline. CDR3 length: 15 amino acids. The V segment lost 7 bases and the J segment 0 bases; nucleotides outside the gene matches: 9. This CDR3 is CASIIRGEPSYEQYF. In nucleotides, the CDR3 is TGTGCCAGCATCATACGGGGGGAACCCTCCTACGAGCAGTACTTC.